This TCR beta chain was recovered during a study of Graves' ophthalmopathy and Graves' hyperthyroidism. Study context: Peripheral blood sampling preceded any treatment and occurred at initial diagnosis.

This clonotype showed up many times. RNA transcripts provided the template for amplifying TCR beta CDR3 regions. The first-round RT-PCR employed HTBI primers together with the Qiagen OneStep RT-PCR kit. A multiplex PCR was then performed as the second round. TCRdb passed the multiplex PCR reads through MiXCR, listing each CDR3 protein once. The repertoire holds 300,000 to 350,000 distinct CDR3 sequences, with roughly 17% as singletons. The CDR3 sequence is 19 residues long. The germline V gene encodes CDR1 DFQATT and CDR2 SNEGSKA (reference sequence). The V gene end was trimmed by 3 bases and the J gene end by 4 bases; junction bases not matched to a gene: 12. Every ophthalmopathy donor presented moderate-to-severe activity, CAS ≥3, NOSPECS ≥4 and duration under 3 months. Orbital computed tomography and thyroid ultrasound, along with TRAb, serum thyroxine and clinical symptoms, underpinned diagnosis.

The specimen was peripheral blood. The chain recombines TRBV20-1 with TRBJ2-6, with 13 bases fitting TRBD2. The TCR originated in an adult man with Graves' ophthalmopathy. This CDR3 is CSASERGLAGVGGANVLTF. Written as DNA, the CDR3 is TGCAGTGCTAGTGAAAGAGGACTAGCGGGAGTGGGAGGGGCCAACGTCCTGACTTTC.